The 30 T cell receptor beta chains in this list originate from one sample, sequenced in a study of blood T cell repertoires in COVID-19. Repertoires were generated with immunoSEQ multiplex PCR, while TCRdb's copy carries only in-frame clones and drops some. The sample holds more than 120,000 clones, 84% seen once. The sequenced sample was peripheral blood. These receptors all come from a human donor in a cohort sampled during active COVID-19.

V is TRBV28 and J is TRBJ1-5; 12 bases match TRBD1. V lost 5 bases, J lost 6 bases, and 8 bases stayed unmatched. The CDR3 has 16 residues. Germline CDR1 is MDHEN and CDR2 is SYDVKM. This CDR3 reads CASSIQGQGAGQPQHF. The CDR3 nucleotides read TGTGCCAGCAGTATTCAGGGACAGGGGGCCGGTCAGCCCCAGCATTTT.

The gene calls are TRBV19 and TRBJ1-4, with D maybe TRBD1 (6 bases). Germline assignment: CDR1 LNHDA and CDR2 SQIVND (reference sequence). Deletions cut 10 bases from V and 7 bases from J, with 16 bases between. This CDR3 region has 13 residues. This chain's CDR3 is CATQGKFGEKLFF. In nucleotides, the CDR3 is TGTGCCACTCAGGGGAAGTTCGGTGAAAAACTGTTTTTT.

The rearrangement joins TRBV7-9 to TRBJ2-7; 7 bases map to TRBD1. The V and J ends lost 1 base and 10 bases, in that order; junction bases with no gene match: 7. The CDR3 sequence is 13 residues long. Per the germline V gene, CDR1 is SEHNR and CDR2 is FQNEAQ (reference sequence). CDR3 nucleotide sequence: TGTGCCAGCAGCTTAGGACAGGGACGGGATCAGTACTTC. It yields the protein CASSLGQGRDQYF.

The chain joins TRBV7-2 to TRBJ1-1; 8 bases align to TRBD1. Germline V CDR1 and CDR2: SGHTA, FQGNSA. After removal of 2 bases from V and 2 bases from J, the junction contained 4 bases not matched to a gene. This CDR3 region has 15 residues. The CDR3 loop is CASSLLQGGNTEAFF. Written as DNA, the CDR3 is TGTGCCAGCAGCTTACTACAGGGGGGTAACACTGAAGCTTTCTTT.

This chain joins TRBV5-6 and TRBJ2-3, with 14 nucleotides matching TRBD2. V was pared by 7 bases and J by 4 bases, with 14 bases of the junction left unmatched. This CDR3 spans 18 amino acids. From germline, CDR1 is SGHDT and CDR2 YYEEEE. The CDR3, as DNA: TGTGCCAGCCGAAATTCACCGGGACTAGCGGGGGTTCCAGATACGCAGTATTTT. Amino acids: CASRNSPGLAGVPDTQYF.

V is TRBV5-5 and J is TRBJ1-5; 10 nucleotides align to TRBD1. V shed 4 bases, J shed 0 bases, and the junction held 4 bases outside the gene matches. Germline CDR1 reads SGHKS; CDR2 reads YYEKEE (reference sequence). CDR3 length: 16 residues. Here the CDR3 reads CASSHGTGDSNQPQHF. CDR3 coding DNA: TGTGCCAGCAGCCACGGGACAGGGGATAGCAATCAGCCCCAGCATTTT. The full variable domain, rest sourced from reference TRBV5-5 and TRBJ1-5, is DAGVTQSPTHLIKTRGQQVTLRCSPISGHKSVSWYQQVLGQGPQFIFQYYEKEERGRGNFPDRFSARQFPNYSSELNVNALLLGDSALYLCASSHGTGDSNQPQHFGDGTRLSIL.

This clone appeared a single time. The rearrangement joins TRBV6-1 to TRBJ2-1, with TRBD2 matching over 8 bases. Germline CDR1 reads MNHNS; CDR2 reads SASEGT. The CDR3 runs 14 residues. V dropped 1 base and J dropped 14; count of bases not matched to a gene: 10. The CDR3 nucleotides are TGTGCCAGCAGTGAAGATAATAGCGGGGCAGGAAAGTTCTTC. This sequence encodes CASSEDNSGAGKFF.

The chain recombines TRBV3-1 (or the pseudogene TRBV3-2) with TRBJ2-1, with D possibly matching TRBD2 (7 bases). The CDR3 totals 15 residues. V shed 1 base and J shed 7 bases, with 14 bases lying between them. Germline V gene lookup returns CDR1 LGHDT and CDR2 YNNKEL (reference sequence). As DNA, the CDR3 is TGTGCCAGCAGCCAAGCGGGGGGCGGAAAAAATGAGCAGTTCTTC. Translated: CASSQAGGGKNEQFF.

This chain uses TRBV24-1 with TRBJ2-3; possibly TRBD2 for D (7 bases). In germline, CDR1 is KGHDR, CDR2 SFDVKD. Trimming cost V 10 bases and J 3 bases, with 13 bases left between them. The CDR3 length is 13 residues. The CDR3 region has the DNA TGTGCCACAGGGGGAGGGGAGACAGATACGCAGTATTTT. It is translated as CATGGGETDTQYF.

V usage is TRBV5-1 and J usage is TRBJ1-2, with D maybe TRBD1 (5 bases). The CDR3 sequence is 14 residues long. Trimming took off 3 bases at V and 6 bases at J, with 15 bases between the two ends. Germline V lookup: CDR1 SGHRS, CDR2 YFSETQ. In nucleotides, the CDR3 is TGCGCCAGCAGCTATGCCGACAGTCGCGATGGCTACACCTTC. Protein product: CASSYADSRDGYTF.

The chain couples TRBV18 to TRBJ2-1; a possible D gene is TRBD2 (6 bases). Germline V lookup: CDR1 KGHSH, CDR2 LQKENI. This CDR3 region has 17 residues. Trimming took off 6 bases at V and 2 bases at J, with 20 bases between the two ends. For the CDR3, the DNA is TGTGCCAGCTCCCCAACCGGAGCGGGCCCTCCCTACAATGAGCAGTTCTTC. As protein: CASSPTGAGPPYNEQFF.

The chain carries TRBV5-1 and TRBJ2-5; D perhaps matches TRBD2 (6 bases). The CDR3 covers 14 residues. CDR1 is SGHRS and CDR2 is YFSETQ in the germline V gene. The V and J ends lost 6 bases and 4 bases respectively, with 16 bases between them. CDR3 amino acids: CASNIGARGETQYF. DNA of the CDR3: TGCGCCAGCAATATCGGGGCGCGGGGAGAGACCCAGTACTTC.

The genes are TRBV3-1 (or the pseudogene TRBV3-2) and TRBJ2-3; 8 nucleotides align to TRBD2. V lost 6 bases to trimming and J lost 6 bases; unmatched junction nucleotides: 8. CDR3 length: 14 residues. Per the germline V gene, CDR1 is LGHDT and CDR2 is YNNKEL (reference sequence). In DNA, the CDR3 is TGTGCCAGCAGTCTGCGGGAGGCTGGGGATACGCAGTATTTT. Protein product: CASSLREAGDTQYF.

This chain links TRBV19 with TRBJ2-3; D is undetermined. Germline CDR1 and CDR2: LNHDA and SQIVND (reference sequence). Trimming took 6 bases from V and 6 from J, leaving 7 bases between them. The CDR3 contains 11 residues. The CDR3 coding sequence is TGTGCCAGTAGAGAAGCGGATACGCAGTATTTT. It codes for CASREADTQYF.

This clone was seen a handful of times. The chain uses TRBV9 and TRBJ2-2; TRBD2 matches at 7 bases. The CDR3 runs 16 residues. V shed 0 bases and J 1 base; nucleotides not matched to a gene: 3. The germline V gene encodes CDR1 SGDLS and CDR2 YYNGEE. Here the CDR3 reads CASSVGGGGNTGELFF. The CDR3 DNA sequence: TGTGCCAGCAGCGTAGGAGGCGGGGGGAACACCGGGGAGCTGTTTTTT.

Written as DNA, the CDR3 is TGTGCCTGGAGTGTACAGACAGGGAGCAATTGGGCCCTGACTTCACCCCTCCACTTT. It is translated as CAWSVQTGSNWALTSPLHF. This chain joins TRBV30 and TRBJ1-6; TRBD1 agrees at 7 bases. CDR3 length: 19 residues. From germline, CDR1 is GTSNPN and CDR2 SVGIG (reference sequence). J was trimmed by 9 bases and V by 0 bases; bases with no gene match: 20.

This chain uses TRBV5-1 with TRBJ1-6; no firm D call. The CDR3 is 16 residues long. V was clipped by 4 bases and J by 0 bases, with 11 bases between them. The germline CDR1 and CDR2 sequences are SGHRS and YFSETQ. The CDR3 is CASSIDGSSYNSPLHF. The CDR3 DNA sequence: TGCGCCAGCAGCATCGACGGGAGCTCCTATAATTCACCCCTCCACTTT. Together with reference TRBV5-1 and TRBJ1-6, the CDR3 gives the full variable domain: KAGVTQTPRYLIKTRGQQVTLSCSPISGHRSVSWYQQTPGQGLQFLFEYFSETQRNKGNFPGRFSGRQFSNSRSEMNVSTLELGDSALYLCASSIDGSSYNSPLHFGNGTRLTVT.

V usage is TRBV6-5 and J usage is TRBJ2-1; 10 nucleotides align to TRBD2. The V segment lost 5 bases and the J segment 14 bases; nucleotides outside the gene matches: 9. Germline V gene lookup returns CDR1 MNHEY and CDR2 SVGAGI. The CDR3 has 13 residues. CDR3 region: CASSQNGLAVKFF. In nucleotides, the CDR3 is TGTGCCAGCAGTCAAAATGGACTAGCGGTGAAGTTCTTC.

The rearrangement uses TRBV4-1 and TRBJ2-3, with D perhaps TRBD2 (6 bases). This CDR3 is 14 amino acids long. Germline V CDR1 and CDR2: MGHRA, YSYEKL. The V and J ends lost 6 bases and 2 bases respectively, with 12 bases between them. CDR3 residues: CASREGLSTDTQYF. The CDR3 nucleotides are TGCGCCAGCAGGGAGGGGCTGTCCACAGATACGCAGTATTTT.

This clone was counted once. The J gene is TRBJ2-1, the V gene TRBV20-1, with D possibly being TRBD2 (6 bases). Between the trimmed V and J ends, which lost 3 bases and 6 bases, there was a span of 6 bases. The CDR3 spans 11 residues. Germline CDR1 reads DFQATT; CDR2 reads SNEGSKA (reference sequence). The CDR3 here is CSARTSNEQFF. CDR3 sequence (DNA): TGCAGTGCTAGGACTAGCAATGAGCAGTTCTTC.

The J gene is TRBJ1-2, the V gene TRBV19; 10 bases are shared with TRBD1. The germline V gene encodes CDR1 LNHDA and CDR2 SQIVND (reference sequence). This CDR3 spans 19 amino acids. J was trimmed by 4 bases and V by 5 bases; bases with no gene match: 19. The CDR3 loop is CASSRPAKDRGSVVYGYTF. The CDR3 DNA sequence: TGTGCCAGTAGTCGGCCCGCGAAGGACAGGGGGTCGGTTGTCTATGGCTACACCTTC.

The chain links TRBV28 to TRBJ1-2, with 10 bases matching TRBD1. V lost 6 bases, J lost 7 bases, and 5 bases stayed unmatched. The germline V gene encodes CDR1 MDHEN and CDR2 SYDVKM. This CDR3 has 13 amino acids. The CDR3 is CASRDDRGLGYTF. The CDR3 DNA sequence: TGTGCCAGCAGAGATGACAGGGGGCTTGGCTACACCTTC.

The chain employs TRBV30 and TRBJ2-2, with unresolved D. CDR3 length: 14 amino acids. The V and J ends lost 8 bases and 4 bases respectively, with 17 bases between them. Looked up from germline, CDR1 is GTSNPN and CDR2 is SVGIG (reference sequence). In nucleotides, the CDR3 is TGTGCCAGCCCACCCCTAGATCTCACCGGGGAGCTGTTTTTT. The encoded protein is CASPPLDLTGELFF.

CDR3 in DNA: TGTGCCAGCAGTGAAAGGCCTAGCGGTGGGAATGAGCAGTTCTTC. This gives the protein CASSERPSGGNEQFF. This chain connects TRBV2 to TRBJ2-1, with 7 bases lining up with TRBD2. The CDR3 has 15 residues. Unmatched junction bases numbered 8, after V lost 2 bases and J lost 7 bases. Germline V gene data show CDR1 as SNHLY and CDR2 as FYNNEI.

The CDR3 region has the DNA TGTGCCAGCAGACAAGGGACAGGCTATGGCTACACCTTC. Translation: CASRQGTGYGYTF. The V gene is TRBV6-5, the J gene TRBJ1-2, with 8 positions matching TRBD1. The CDR3 sequence is 13 residues long. The V gene end was trimmed by 6 bases and the J gene end by 4 bases; junction bases not matched to a gene: 4. The germline CDR1 and CDR2 sequences are MNHEY and SVGAGI.

This clone showed up just once. This chain links TRBV28 with TRBJ1-2; D ambiguous. CDR3 size: 15 residues. V was shortened by 1 base and J by 4 bases, with 13 bases between the two germline ends. CDR1 and CDR2 from the germline V gene are MDHEN and SYDVKM. DNA for the CDR3: TGTGCCAGCAGTTTATTTTCAATCGGGAGCTATGGCTACACCTTC. It encodes CASSLFSIGSYGYTF.

The chain joins TRBV29-1 to TRBJ2-3; 8 bases line up with TRBD1. This CDR3 has 13 amino acids. Germline assignment: CDR1 SQVTM and CDR2 ANQGSEA. Germline trimming cut 1 base from V and 3 bases from J; bases unmatched to any gene: 0. The CDR3 sequence: CSVEGDRTDTQYF. The DNA of the CDR3 is TGCAGCGTTGAAGGGGACAGGACAGATACGCAGTATTTT.

The chain recombines TRBV6-1 with TRBJ2-1; the D gene is possibly TRBD2 (6 bases). This CDR3 has 15 amino acids. CDR1 and CDR2 (germline): MNHNS, SASEGT. The V end was cut by 1 base, the J end by 9 bases, with 16 bases between. CDR3 region: CASSEDSSGEFEQFF. For the CDR3, the DNA is TGTGCCAGCAGTGAAGATTCGTCGGGGGAGTTTGAGCAGTTCTTC.

Written as DNA, the CDR3 is TGTGCCAGCAGCTTAGCGCTAGGGAACACTGAAGCTTTCTTT. Amino acid sequence: CASSLALGNTEAFF. The chain has TRBV7-9 and TRBJ1-1; D gene unclear. Germline V gene data show CDR1 as SEHNR and CDR2 as FQNEAQ (reference sequence). V lost 0 bases and J 1 base, leaving 6 bases between the germline ends. CDR3 size: 14 residues.

The genes are TRBV2 and TRBJ2-2; D unresolved. Germline V gene data show CDR1 as SNHLY and CDR2 as FYNNEI. V lost 4 bases to trimming and J lost 1 base, with 7 bases between them. The CDR3 totals 14 residues. The CDR3 is CASSGQENTGELFF. Written as DNA, the CDR3 is TGTGCCAGCAGTGGCCAGGAGAACACCGGGGAGCTGTTTTTT.